This T cell receptor (beta chain) originates from a study of blood T cell repertoires in COVID-19. In the study overall: The origin of the acute and convalescent COVID-19 samples was the United States, Italy and Spain. The cDNA or gDNA used as material had been derived from T cells, B-cell-depleted T cells, or PBMCs.

Seattle participants joined during active infection and were tracked over time. Authors' methods: Estimation of nucleated cell counts relied on the amplification of reference gene primers. Sequencing was performed with immunoSEQ multiplex PCR; in TCRdb, only in-frame clones are kept and a portion is missing. Clone size and V and J calls were adopted from that table, with D and trimming inferred from the DNA. The sample lists around 200,000 clones; about nine tenths were seen once. This CDR3 spans 13 amino acids. CDR1 and CDR2 from the germline V gene are SEHNR and FQNEAQ (reference sequence). The ends were cut back, 1 base at V and 5 bases at J, with 6 bases in the middle.

The sequence derives from a woman in her sixties or seventies with COVID-19, enrolled during active disease. The sequenced sample consisted of peripheral blood. J is TRBJ1-3 and V is TRBV7-9; D not resolved. This chain's CDR3 is CASSLGVRNTIYF. CDR3 bases: TGTGCCAGCAGCTTAGGAGTAAGAAACACCATATATTTT.